This passage covers 30 T cell receptor beta chains from one sample sequenced in a study of shared clonotypes between healthy human individuals. Using immunoSEQ multiplex PCR, the repertoire was profiled, and TCRdb retains in-frame clones only, with some absent. The sample shows about 110,000 clones, roughly two thirds of them seen only once. Sequenced sample: memory CD8+ T cells sorted from blood. Documented subset: CD45RO+ cells pooled with CCR7-negative TemRA cells. Receptor source: a woman under 40 in good health.

This clone was seen a few times. This sequence joins TRBV9 and TRBJ1-5; D not certain. The V gene's germline CDR1 is SGDLS and CDR2 YYNGEE. The V and J ends lost 0 bases and 0 bases respectively, with 4 bases between them. CDR3 length: 14 residues. CDR3 loop: CASSVDSSNQPQHF. In DNA, the CDR3 is TGTGCCAGCAGCGTAGACAGTAGCAATCAGCCCCAGCATTTT.

V and J are TRBV27 and TRBJ1-1, with D possibly matching TRBD1 (6 bases). Germline CDR1 is MNHEY and CDR2 is SMNVEV (reference sequence). The CDR3 has 14 amino acids. V lost 5 bases, J lost 0 bases, and 10 bases lay in between. The CDR3 region is CASSAGHLNTEAFF. CDR3 bases: TGTGCCAGCAGTGCGGGACATTTGAACACTGAAGCTTTCTTT.

This sequence joins TRBV28 and TRBJ2-7; a possible D gene is TRBD1 (8 bases). CDR1 and CDR2 (germline): MDHEN, SYDVKM. Trimming took 10 bases from V and 0 from J, leaving 13 bases between them. The CDR3 sequence is 13 residues long. CDR3 loop: CAIHRGGSYEQYF. The CDR3, as DNA: TGTGCCATTCACAGGGGGGGCTCCTACGAGCAGTACTTC.

The chain recombines TRBV28 with TRBJ2-2; D might be TRBD2 (7 bases). This CDR3 spans 17 amino acids. With 2 bases removed from V and 3 bases from J, the gap between germline ends came to 16 bases. Looked up from germline, CDR1 is MDHEN and CDR2 is SYDVKM. The CDR3 DNA sequence: TGTGCCAGCAGTTTAGGACAGTCCGGGGGGTACACCGGGGAGCTGTTTTTT. This sequence encodes CASSLGQSGGYTGELFF.

The chain recombines TRBV28 with TRBJ2-7; TRBD1 or TRBD2 may be the D gene (6 bases each). This CDR3 spans 15 amino acids. Germline V gene lookup returns CDR1 MDHEN and CDR2 SYDVKM. The V end lost 3 bases, the J end lost 5 bases, and 17 bases lay between the germline ends. The CDR3 DNA reads TGTGCCAGCAGTTTTAGGACTACAGGGATCCACGAGCAGTACTTC. Translated, it gives CASSFRTTGIHEQYF.

In its sample, this clone was seen once. The chain employs TRBV6-6 and TRBJ2-5; D may be TRBD1 (5 bases). This CDR3 is built from 14 residues. The germline gives CDR1 MNHNY, CDR2 SVGAGI (reference sequence). The V end was cut by 5 bases, the J end by 7 bases, with 17 bases between. CDR3 nucleotide sequence: TGTGCCAGCAGTCAGCCGGGCCCCCAGGGGACCCAGTACTTC. Its translation: CASSQPGPQGTQYF.

V usage is TRBV19 and J usage is TRBJ1-2; D gene uncertain. The V gene's germline CDR1 is LNHDA and CDR2 SQIVND (reference sequence). The CDR3 is 14 residues long. Trimming took off 3 bases at V and 4 bases at J, with 12 bases between the two ends. The CDR3 is CASSILQQPYGYTF. CDR3 nucleotides: TGTGCCAGTAGTATCCTCCAACAGCCCTATGGCTACACCTTC.

In this sample, this clone turned up many times. The CDR3 sequence: CASSSPRTGNHEKLFF. The CDR3 DNA reads as TGTGCCAGCAGTTCCCCTAGGACAGGGAATCATGAAAAACTGTTTTTT. The chain is built from TRBV6-5 and TRBJ1-4; 8 bases fit TRBD1. The CDR3 has 16 amino acids. Germline CDR1 and CDR2: MNHEY and SVGAGI. Trimming cost V 4 bases and J 6 bases; bases outside gene matches: 10.

This rearrangement joins TRBV5-1 to TRBJ2-5, with 8 positions matching TRBD1. Looked up from germline, CDR1 is SGHRS and CDR2 is YFSETQ. This CDR3 is built from 16 residues. With 2 bases clipped from V and 4 bases from J, the junction kept 10 bases outside the gene matches. CDR3 sequence (DNA): TGCGCCAGCAGCTTAGGTCAGACAGGGGTCAGAGAGACCCAGTACTTC. Amino acids: CASSLGQTGVRETQYF.

This chain uses TRBV5-1 with TRBJ1-2; possible D gene TRBD1, 6 bases. Germline CDR1 and CDR2: SGHRS and YFSETQ. Trimming stripped 1 base from V and 4 bases from J, with 14 bases between. The CDR3 is 15 residues long. CDR3 residues: CASSLQGQQGYGYTF. The CDR3 region has the DNA TGCGCCAGCAGCTTGCAAGGACAGCAAGGCTATGGCTACACCTTC.

The V gene is TRBV5-6, the J gene TRBJ2-1; tentatively, D is TRBD2 (5 bases). The CDR3 totals 15 residues. V was shortened by 4 bases and J by 7 bases, with 18 bases between the two germline ends. From germline, CDR1 is SGHDT and CDR2 YYEEEE. CDR3 protein: CASSPPHGMGNEQFF. The CDR3 bases are TGTGCCAGCAGCCCCCCTCACGGGATGGGAAATGAGCAGTTCTTC.

The chain is built from TRBV4-1 and TRBJ2-7; tentative D call: TRBD2 (6 bases). Germline V lookup: CDR1 MGHRA, CDR2 YSYEKL. The germline V and J ends were trimmed by 4 bases and 2 bases, with 18 bases remaining between them. The CDR3 loop spans 16 amino acids. CDR3 amino acids: CASSPSPVGGTYEQYF. As DNA, the CDR3 is TGCGCCAGCAGCCCGTCTCCCGTAGGAGGGACCTACGAGCAGTACTTC.

The rearrangement joins TRBV7-2 to TRBJ2-3; D remains unclear. V was cut by 3 bases and J by 4 bases, with 2 bases left in between. CDR3 length: 11 amino acids. Looked up from germline, CDR1 is SGHTA and CDR2 is FQGNSA. The CDR3 here is CASSLADTQYF. The CDR3 DNA reads as TGTGCCAGCAGCTTGGCAGATACGCAGTATTTT. The whole variable domain, filled in from reference TRBV7-2 and TRBJ2-3, reads GAGVSQSPSNKVTEKGKDVELRCDPISGHTALYWYRQSLGQGLEFLIYFQGNSAPDKSGLPSDRFSAERTGGSVSTLTIQRTQQEDSAVYLCASSLADTQYFGPGTRLTVL.

The genes are TRBV27 and TRBJ2-2, with 9 nucleotides matching TRBD1. With 6 bases clipped from V and 2 bases from J, the junction kept 4 bases outside the gene matches. Germline loops: CDR1 MNHEY, CDR2 SMNVEV (reference sequence). CDR3 length: 15 amino acids. The CDR3 DNA follows: TGTGCCAGCAGGAAACAGGGGGCTAACACCGGGGAGCTGTTTTTT. Its protein product is CASRKQGANTGELFF.

This clone was observed a handful of times. The V gene is TRBV15, the J gene TRBJ2-1, with TRBD2 matching over 7 bases. With V trimmed by 8 bases and J by 0 bases, 10 bases remained unmatched. Germline V CDR1 and CDR2: LNHNV, YYDKDF (reference sequence). The CDR3 has 16 amino acids. CDR3 bases: TGTGCCACCGGTTCTAGCGGACTCGACTCCTACAATGAGCAGTTCTTC. This sequence encodes CATGSSGLDSYNEQFF.

The chain recombines TRBV27 with TRBJ2-1; D call uncertain. This CDR3 contains 13 residues. V was pared by 4 bases and J by 6 bases, with 10 bases between. Looked up from germline, CDR1 is MNHEY and CDR2 is SMNVEV (reference sequence). Here the CDR3 DNA reads TGTGCCAGCAGTTCCTCCCTAGTCAATGAGCAGTTCTTC. Residues: CASSSSLVNEQFF.

This clone was seen many times. The chain joins TRBV28 to TRBJ2-7; D is uncertain. Trimming stripped 4 bases from V and 4 bases from J, with 14 bases between. The germline CDR1 and CDR2 sequences are MDHEN and SYDVKM. This CDR3 has 14 residues. The CDR3 loop reads CASSSLNREYEQYF. CDR3 DNA: TGTGCCAGCAGTTCTTTAAACAGAGAATACGAGCAGTACTTC.

This sequence joins TRBV6-1 and TRBJ2-7; D is unresolved. Germline assignment: CDR1 MNHNS and CDR2 SASEGT. Trimming shortened V by 4 bases and J by 1 base, and 11 bases separated the two germline ends. The CDR3 runs to 14 residues. The CDR3 DNA reads TGTGCCAGCAGTGGTCAGCTGGGTTCCTACGAGCAGTACTTC. Protein sequence: CASSGQLGSYEQYF.

V and J are TRBV7-8 and TRBJ2-7; D call uncertain. Between the trimmed V and J ends, which lost 1 base and 4 bases, there was a span of 8 bases. Germline CDR1 SGHVS, CDR2 FQNEAQ. The CDR3 spans 13 residues. The CDR3 DNA reads as TGTGCCAGCAGCTTAGTTCGCCTGTACGAGCAGTACTTC. Residues: CASSLVRLYEQYF.

A word on this clone: It differs at one base from a far larger clone, so likely a read error. CDR3 nucleotide sequence: TGTGCCAGCAGCTTGGGGACAGGGAATGGCTACACCTTC. Residues: CASSLGTGNGYTF. This sequence joins TRBV7-8 and TRBJ1-2, with 9 positions matching TRBD1. The CDR3 sequence is 13 residues long. J gave up 6 bases and V 3 bases, and 2 bases lay outside the gene matches. Per the germline V gene, CDR1 is SGHVS and CDR2 is FQNEAQ.

The genes are TRBV27 and TRBJ1-1; D unclear. The V gene lost 2 bases and the J gene lost 0 bases, with 13 bases spanning the gap. The CDR3 has 16 residues. CDR1 and CDR2 from the germline V gene are MNHEY and SMNVEV (reference sequence). The CDR3 here is CASSLTFAGLNTEAFF. In DNA, the CDR3 is TGTGCCAGCAGTTTAACTTTCGCAGGCTTGAACACTGAAGCTTTCTTT.

This chain links TRBV9 with TRBJ1-2, with 9 bases lining up with TRBD1. The CDR3 length is 18 residues. Germline V gene sequence: CDR1 SGDLS, CDR2 YYNGEE. The ends lost 3 bases at V and 2 bases at J; junction bases unmatched: 14. The CDR3 protein is CASSATTGTGNLNYGYTF. The CDR3 DNA reads TGTGCCAGCAGCGCCACCACCGGGACAGGGAATTTAAACTATGGCTACACCTTC.

This clone occurred many times. V and J are TRBV7-1 and TRBJ2-7; 7 nucleotides match TRBD2. TRBV7-1 is recorded as an ORF, its role being uncertain. J was trimmed by 6 bases and V by 4 bases; bases with no gene match: 15. The CDR3 totals 16 residues. The CDR3 DNA reads TGTGCCAGCAGCTTACTTGCGGGAGTAGGGGTGGGCGAGCAGTACTTC. This codes for CASSLLAGVGVGEQYF.

V usage is TRBV5-6 and J usage is TRBJ2-7; D may be TRBD1 (5 bases). V dropped 5 bases and J dropped 2 bases, with 17 bases sitting between them. The CDR3 totals 15 residues. CDR1 and CDR2 from the germline V gene are SGHDT and YYEEEE. The CDR3 region is CASSKGLGAPYEQYF. The CDR3 nucleotides are TGTGCCAGCAGTAAGGGCCTTGGGGCGCCCTACGAGCAGTACTTC. Full variable domain (rest looked up from reference TRBV5-6 and TRBJ2-7): DAGVTQSPTHLIKTRGQQVTLRCSPKSGHDTVSWYQQALGQGPQFIFQYYEEEERQRGNFPDRFSGHQFPNYSSELNVNALLLGDSALYLCASSKGLGAPYEQYFGPGTRLTVT.

The V and J genes are TRBV5-1 and TRBJ2-7; D is uncertain. This CDR3 has 13 amino acids. Trimming took 3 bases from V and 3 from J, leaving 10 bases between them. Germline CDR1 SGHRS, CDR2 YFSETQ. The CDR3 nucleotides read TGCGCCAGCAGCTCCATGGCTGACTACGAGCAGTACTTC. Translating it yields CASSSMADYEQYF.

This clone has more than one count but fewer than ten. The V call is TRBV25-1, the J call TRBJ2-1, with unresolved D. V was clipped by 5 bases and J by 5 bases, with 13 bases between them. CDR1 and CDR2 (germline): MGHDK, SYGVNS. This CDR3 is built from 14 residues. CDR3 residues: CASSPGRSDNEQFF. The CDR3 coding sequence is TGTGCCAGCAGTCCAGGCCGGTCGGACAATGAGCAGTTCTTC.

This clone was counted a single time. This rearrangement joins TRBV11-3 to TRBJ2-3; D is undetermined. The V gene lost 0 bases and the J gene lost 4 bases, with 8 bases spanning the gap. The CDR3 is 14 amino acids. Germline CDR1 reads SGHNT; CDR2 reads YENEEA. The DNA of the CDR3 is TGTGCCAGCAGCTTAGATCCTAGGGCAGATACGCAGTATTTT. This codes for CASSLDPRADTQYF.

The rearrangement links TRBV5-8 to TRBJ1-2; 12 positions agree with TRBD1. Germline V gene lookup returns CDR1 SGHTS and CDR2 YDEGEE. Trimming at V came to 0 bases and at J to 2 bases, leaving 8 bases not matched to a gene. CDR3 size: 18 residues. CDR3 in amino acids: CASSLVALGQGANYGYTF. The DNA for the CDR3 is TGTGCCAGCAGCTTGGTAGCGTTGGGACAGGGGGCGAACTATGGCTACACCTTC.

This clone was seen repeatedly, ten times or more. V gene TRBV25-1 combines with J gene TRBJ2-7, with D unclear. V lost 2 bases to trimming and J lost 3 bases, with 14 bases between them. This CDR3 spans 15 amino acids. CDR1 MGHDK and CDR2 SYGVNS come from the germline V gene. The CDR3 here is CASSEGRQLGYEQYF. CDR3 DNA sequence: TGTGCCAGCAGTGAAGGTAGGCAGTTGGGCTACGAGCAGTACTTC.

The V and J genes are TRBV15 and TRBJ1-3; 11 bases match TRBD1. Germline assignment: CDR1 LNHNV and CDR2 YYDKDF (reference sequence). The CDR3 spans 17 residues. V lost 0 bases to trimming and J lost 6 bases; unmatched junction nucleotides: 7. The CDR3 is CATSRESPGQGENTIYF. In nucleotides, the CDR3 is TGTGCCACCAGCAGAGAGAGTCCGGGACAGGGGGAAAACACCATATATTTT.